These 10 T cell receptor beta chains originate from one sample sequenced in a study of blood T cell repertoires in COVID-19. The assay was immunoSEQ multiplex PCR, and TCRdb's table has in-frame clones only and misses some. The repertoire holds about 87,000 clones, approximately 83% seen once, with approximately 2% in the top ten. The specimen was peripheral blood. These TCRs come from a woman aged 70-85 years with acute or convalescent COVID-19.

This chain links TRBV7-9 with TRBJ1-2, with 9 bases lining up with TRBD1. This CDR3 has 14 residues. Germline assignment: CDR1 SEHNR and CDR2 FQNEAQ (reference sequence). J was trimmed by 9 bases and V by 5 bases; bases with no gene match: 10. In DNA form, the CDR3 reads TGTGCCAGCAGCCGGCGGACAGGGGCGAAGAGCTACACCTTC. It is translated as CASSRRTGAKSYTF.

This clone was recorded a few times. The V call is TRBV19, the J call TRBJ1-4; the D gene is possibly TRBD1 (6 bases). Germline values: CDR1 LNHDA, CDR2 SQIVND (reference sequence). Trimming stripped 4 bases from V and 2 bases from J, with 17 bases between. The CDR3 length is 17 residues. The CDR3 sequence is CASSTYTTTGTNEKLFF. The CDR3, as DNA: TGTGCCAGTAGTACTTACACTACTACAGGGACTAATGAAAAACTGTTTTTT.

The V call is TRBV7-2, the J call TRBJ2-1; D is ambiguous. Germline V gene lookup returns CDR1 SGHTA and CDR2 FQGNSA. This CDR3 has 12 residues. The ends were cut back, 4 bases at V and 5 bases at J, with 6 bases in the middle. The CDR3 loop reads CASSYGHNEQFF. The CDR3 DNA reads as TGTGCCAGCAGCTACGGTCACAATGAGCAGTTCTTC. The entire variable domain, with the rest obtained from reference TRBV7-2 and TRBJ2-1, is as follows: GAGVSQSPSNKVTEKGKDVELRCDPISGHTALYWYRQSLGQGLEFLIYFQGNSAPDKSGLPSDRFSAERTGGSVSTLTIQRTQQEDSAVYLCASSYGHNEQFFGPGTRLTVL.

This clone has only one observation. The V gene is TRBV9, the J gene TRBJ2-2; 12 bases map to TRBD2. The CDR3 spans 14 residues. J lost 7 bases, V lost 5 bases, and 3 bases had no gene match. In germline, CDR1 is SGDLS, CDR2 YYNGEE. In DNA, the CDR3 is TGTGCCAGCAGTCTAGCGGGGGGGCGCGGGGAGCTGTTTTTT. The encoded protein is CASSLAGGRGELFF. The entire variable domain, with the rest obtained from reference TRBV9 and TRBJ2-2, is as follows: DSGVTQTPKHLITATGQRVTLRCSPRSGDLSVYWYQQSLDQGLQFLIQYYNGEERAKGNILERFSAQQFPDLHSELNLSSLELGDSALYFCASSLAGGRGELFFGEGSRLTVL.

This sequence joins TRBV28 and TRBJ2-7; 8 nucleotides align to TRBD1. V lost 3 bases, J lost 3 bases, and 4 bases stayed unmatched. The CDR3 consists of 14 residues. Germline CDR1 and CDR2: MDHEN and SYDVKM. CDR3 sequence (DNA): TGTGCCAGCAGTTTTGGAGACAGGGGCTACGAGCAGTACTTC. Translated: CASSFGDRGYEQYF.

This clone appeared a single time. The rearrangement joins TRBV12-3 or TRBV12-4 to TRBJ1-5; D is perhaps TRBD1 (5 bases). CDR3 length equals 13 residues. V lost 0 bases, J lost 7 bases, and 7 bases lay in between. CDR3 DNA: TGTGCCAGCAGTTTAGCAGGGGTGCAGCCCCAGCATTTT. Protein: CASSLAGVQPQHF.

The V gene is TRBV7-8, the J gene TRBJ1-6; TRBD1 might be the D (6 bases). The length of the CDR3 is 13 residues. The V gene's germline CDR1 is SGHVS and CDR2 FQNEAQ. The V gene lost 6 bases and the J gene lost 8 bases, with 11 bases spanning the gap. The CDR3 DNA sequence: TGTGCCAGCAGGTCTCAGGGGCATTCACCCCTCCACTTT. Translation gives CASRSQGHSPLHF.

The chain couples TRBV2 to TRBJ2-2; 10 bases agree with TRBD2. Germline CDR1 reads SNHLY; CDR2 reads FYNNEI. With 5 bases clipped from V and 1 base from J, the junction kept 4 bases outside the gene matches. The CDR3 runs to 16 residues. The CDR3 is CASSKASGGNTGELFF. The CDR3 DNA reads as TGTGCCAGCAGTAAGGCTAGCGGGGGGAACACCGGGGAGCTGTTTTTT.

The rearrangement joins TRBV19 to TRBJ2-3; 10 nucleotides line up with TRBD1. CDR1 LNHDA and CDR2 SQIVND come from the germline V gene (reference sequence). Germline trimming cut 8 bases from V and 0 bases from J; bases unmatched to any gene: 2. This CDR3 has 14 residues. The CDR3 is CASRQGASTDTQYF. The CDR3 nucleotides read TGTGCCAGTCGACAGGGGGCAAGCACAGATACGCAGTATTTT.

This chain uses TRBV7-9 with TRBJ1-3, with unresolved D. CDR3 length equals 12 residues. V lost 5 bases and J 4 bases, leaving 6 bases between the germline ends. Germline assignment: CDR1 SEHNR and CDR2 FQNEAQ (reference sequence). CDR3 DNA sequence: TGTGCCAGCAGCGATACAGGAAACACCATATATTTT. It specifies CASSDTGNTIYF.